One and the same sample provided the 30 T cell receptor beta chains below, sequenced in a study of blood T cell repertoires in COVID-19. Data came from immunoSEQ multiplex PCR; TCRdb stores just in-frame clones and leaves some out. This sample has 390,000 or so clones, with 90% found just once. Sequencing was done on a sample of peripheral blood. These receptors all stem from a man aged 18 to 29 with active or convalescent COVID-19.

V gene TRBV3-1 (or the pseudogene TRBV3-2) combines with J gene TRBJ2-1; the match to TRBD1 covers 9 bases. CDR1 is LGHDT, CDR2 YNNKEL, per germline (reference sequence). Trimming at V came to 1 base and at J to 4 bases, leaving 2 bases not matched to a gene. The CDR3 has 15 residues. Here the CDR3 reads CASSQGTGEYNEQFF. CDR3 nucleotides: TGTGCCAGCAGCCAAGGGACAGGGGAGTACAATGAGCAGTTCTTC.

V and J are TRBV4-3 and TRBJ2-7; 9 nucleotides align to TRBD1. With 0 bases clipped from V and 4 bases from J, the junction kept 7 bases outside the gene matches. CDR1 is LGHNA and CDR2 is YSLEER in the germline V gene. The CDR3 length is 16 residues. In DNA form, the CDR3 reads TGCGCCAGCAGCCAAGAGATTCAGGACAGGGGTTACGAGCAGTACTTC. It codes for CASSQEIQDRGYEQYF.

This clone appeared a single time. The CDR3, as DNA: TGTGCCAGCAGCTTAGGCTTAGCGGGGTGGGCCCTCCACTTT. Translating it yields CASSLGLAGWALHF. This chain connects TRBV7-2 to TRBJ1-6; the D is unclear. The CDR3 totals 14 residues. Per germline, CDR1 SGHTA and CDR2 FQGNSA. Deletions cut 1 base from V and 14 bases from J, with 15 bases between.

The rearrangement uses TRBV11-2 and TRBJ1-1, with D hard to call. V lost 3 bases and J 1 base, leaving 15 bases between the germline ends. The CDR3 is 16 residues long. The germline V gene encodes CDR1 SGHAT and CDR2 FQNNGV. As DNA, the CDR3 is TGTGCCAGCAGCTTCTCTGGAGGGAAAGGGAACACTGAAGCTTTCTTT. Translating it yields CASSFSGGKGNTEAFF.

The V and J genes are TRBV6-6 and TRBJ1-6, with D tentatively TRBD1 (5 bases). The CDR3 spans 15 residues. Trimming cost V 5 bases and J 0 bases, with 8 bases left between them. In germline, CDR1 is MNHNY, CDR2 SVGAGI (reference sequence). The CDR3 region is CASSKDSSYNSPLHF. DNA for the CDR3: TGTGCCAGCAGTAAAGACAGCTCCTATAATTCACCCCTCCACTTT.

The chain recombines TRBV20-1 with TRBJ2-7, with 13 positions matching TRBD2. Germline V gene data show CDR1 as DFQATT and CDR2 as SNEGSKA (reference sequence). The CDR3 runs 15 residues. The J segment lost 3 bases and the V segment lost 3 bases, leaving 5 bases of the junction unmatched. The CDR3 nucleotides read TGCAGTGCTAGTTTAGGGACTAGCGGGAACTACGAGCAGTACTTC. Protein sequence: CSASLGTSGNYEQYF.

The chain uses TRBV14 and TRBJ1-2, with 8 bases that match TRBD1. Trimming cost V 3 bases and J 6 bases; bases outside gene matches: 9. The CDR3 contains 15 residues. From germline, CDR1 is SGHDN and CDR2 FVKESK. The CDR3 region is CASSHFRGREDGYTF. CDR3 nucleotide sequence: TGTGCCAGCAGCCATTTCAGGGGGCGCGAGGATGGCTACACCTTC.

This rearrangement joins TRBV29-1 to TRBJ2-2; D is undetermined. The CDR3 runs 13 residues. V was cut by 4 bases and J by 1 base, with 7 bases left in between. Germline V lookup: CDR1 SQVTM, CDR2 ANQGSEA. For the CDR3, the DNA is TGCAGCGTTGCTAGAGAGAACACCGGGGAGCTGTTTTTT. It yields the protein CSVARENTGELFF.

The rearrangement links TRBV9 to TRBJ2-3, with D possibly matching TRBD1 (5 bases). Trimming stripped 2 bases from V and 2 bases from J, with 9 bases between. Germline V gene lookup returns CDR1 SGDLS and CDR2 YYNGEE. This CDR3 contains 14 residues. CDR3 amino acids: CASSVAGNTDTQYF. The DNA for the CDR3 is TGTGCCAGCAGCGTTGCAGGGAACACAGATACGCAGTATTTT.

The chain combines TRBV4-1 with TRBJ1-4; TRBD1 is a possible D gene (6 bases). Germline values: CDR1 MGHRA, CDR2 YSYEKL. This CDR3 has 19 amino acids. Trimming pared 2 bases from V and 7 bases from J, leaving 26 bases between. The CDR3 protein is CASSQPQGRGGRFSEKLFF. CDR3 coding DNA: TGCGCCAGCAGCCAACCACAGGGAAGAGGGGGTAGATTTAGTGAAAAACTGTTTTTT.

The rearrangement uses TRBV7-8 and TRBJ2-1; D is perhaps TRBD2 (5 bases). CDR3 size: 15 residues. Germline V gene lookup returns CDR1 SGHVS and CDR2 FQNEAQ. Deletions cut 4 bases from V and 3 bases from J, with 13 bases between. CDR3 sequence reads: CASSSKSGIYNEQFF. CDR3 DNA: TGTGCCAGCAGCTCCAAATCCGGGATCTACAATGAGCAGTTCTTC. Together with reference TRBV7-8 and TRBJ2-1, the CDR3 gives the full variable domain: GAGVSQSPRYKVAKRGQDVALRCDPISGHVSLFWYQQALGQGPEFLTYFQNEAQLDKSGLPSDRFFAERPEGSVSTLKIQRTQQEDSAVYLCASSSKSGIYNEQFFGPGTRLTVL.

The chain carries TRBV6-5 and TRBJ1-5; no reliable D call. The germline V gene encodes CDR1 MNHEY and CDR2 SVGAGI. V dropped 5 bases and J dropped 2 bases, with 13 bases sitting between them. This CDR3 is 15 amino acids long. The CDR3 spells CASSRVGIGNQPQHF. The CDR3 region has the DNA TGTGCCAGCAGTCGAGTGGGCATAGGCAATCAGCCCCAGCATTTT.

The gene calls are TRBV28 and TRBJ1-1; D unclear. Trimming removed 3 bases from V and 0 bases from J, with 8 bases in between. Looked up from germline, CDR1 is MDHEN and CDR2 is SYDVKM. The CDR3 loop spans 14 amino acids. The CDR3 DNA follows: TGTGCCAGCAGTTTGAGGCGGCTGAACACTGAAGCTTTCTTT. Protein product: CASSLRRLNTEAFF.

The genes are TRBV19 and TRBJ1-2; perhaps TRBD1 as D (5 bases). The CDR3 totals 13 residues. CDR1 and CDR2 from the germline V gene are LNHDA and SQIVND (reference sequence). Deletions cut 3 bases from V and 6 bases from J, with 11 bases between. The chain's CDR3 is CASSIGGVNGYTF. The DNA of the CDR3 is TGTGCCAGTAGTATCGGGGGTGTCAATGGCTACACCTTC.

The J gene is TRBJ1-3, the V gene TRBV18, with a possible D match to TRBD1 (6 bases). CDR3 size: 14 residues. The germline gives CDR1 KGHSH, CDR2 LQKENI. Between the trimmed V and J ends, which lost 3 bases and 3 bases, there was a span of 9 bases. CDR3 sequence: CASSPRQDGNTIYF. The CDR3 DNA follows: TGTGCCAGCTCACCGCGACAGGATGGAAACACCATATATTTT.

The V gene is TRBV7-9, the J gene TRBJ2-7; weak D call: TRBD2 (5 bases). The germline V and J ends were trimmed by 5 bases and 5 bases, with 16 bases remaining between them. In germline, CDR1 is SEHNR, CDR2 FQNEAQ (reference sequence). The CDR3 has 14 amino acids. This chain's CDR3 is CASSPTGAVDEQYF. The DNA of the CDR3 is TGTGCCAGCAGCCCAACTGGAGCGGTCGACGAGCAGTACTTC.

The chain couples TRBV19 to TRBJ1-1; no reliable D call. The CDR3 sequence is 15 residues long. V lost 3 bases to trimming and J lost 1 base, with 12 bases between them. Per germline, CDR1 LNHDA and CDR2 SQIVND (reference sequence). CDR3 sequence reads: CASSINVRTNTEAFF. DNA for the CDR3: TGTGCCAGTAGTATCAACGTCAGAACGAACACTGAAGCTTTCTTT.

V usage is TRBV11-1 and J usage is TRBJ2-2; D is perhaps TRBD1 (5 bases). The CDR3 extends over 16 amino acids. Germline V gene sequence: CDR1 SGHAT, CDR2 FQDESV (reference sequence). The V end lost 5 bases, the J end lost 7 bases, and 20 bases lay between the germline ends. CDR3 residues: CASSPRISGSDGELFF. In nucleotides, the CDR3 is TGTGCCAGCAGCCCGAGGATATCAGGGTCGGACGGGGAGCTGTTTTTT.

The chain uses TRBV15 and TRBJ2-7; D gene uncertain. Germline CDR1 LNHNV, CDR2 YYDKDF (reference sequence). CDR3 length: 12 residues. The ends were cut back, 1 base at V and 7 bases at J, with 8 bases in the middle. CDR3 loop: CATSRGTPEQYF. CDR3 bases: TGTGCCACCAGCAGAGGAACTCCTGAGCAGTACTTC.

The chain joins TRBV11-3 to TRBJ2-1; TRBD1 might be the D (6 bases). Trimming took 0 bases from V and 7 from J, leaving 16 bases between them. Germline CDR1 SGHNT, CDR2 YENEEA. This CDR3 is built from 16 residues. This CDR3 is CASSLDGTGLGNEQFF. The CDR3 DNA follows: TGTGCCAGCAGCTTAGATGGAACAGGGCTGGGGAATGAGCAGTTCTTC. Based on the CDR3 plus reference TRBV11-3 and TRBJ2-1, the full variable domain is EAGVVQSPRYKIIEKKQPVAFWCNPISGHNTLYWYLQNLGQGPELLIRYENEEAVDDSQLPKDRFSAERLKGVDSTLKIQPAELGDSAVYLCASSLDGTGLGNEQFFGPGTRLTVL.

The V call is TRBV2, the J call TRBJ2-5; 10 bases match TRBD2. Trimming removed 6 bases from V and 2 bases from J; junction bases left unmatched: 6. The CDR3 is 15 amino acids. CDR1 is SNHLY, CDR2 FYNNEI, per germline. The CDR3 nucleotides read TGTGCCAGCAGCCCTACACTAGCGGGGCAAGAGACCCAGTACTTC. Its protein product is CASSPTLAGQETQYF.

The chain links TRBV2 to TRBJ1-5; 7 nucleotides align to TRBD1. Germline V gene sequence: CDR1 SNHLY, CDR2 FYNNEI. The V segment lost 7 bases and the J segment 0 bases; nucleotides outside the gene matches: 3. The CDR3 extends over 14 amino acids. The CDR3 spells CASTGQFSNQPQHF. DNA for the CDR3: TGTGCCAGCACGGGACAGTTTAGCAATCAGCCCCAGCATTTT.

The chain combines TRBV27 with TRBJ1-2; tentative D call: TRBD1 (6 bases). The CDR3 is 15 residues long. The V gene lost 0 bases and the J gene lost 4 bases, with 12 bases spanning the gap. Germline CDR1 is MNHEY and CDR2 is SMNVEV (reference sequence). The DNA of the CDR3 is TGTGCCAGCAGTTTATCCCAGGGGAATGCCTATGGCTACACCTTC. It codes for CASSLSQGNAYGYTF.

This chain joins TRBV27 and TRBJ1-6; TRBD1 aligns across 10 bases. The CDR3 extends over 15 amino acids. V dropped 5 bases and J dropped 10; count of bases not matched to a gene: 8. Germline V gene sequence: CDR1 MNHEY, CDR2 SMNVEV (reference sequence). The CDR3 coding sequence is TGTGCCAGCAGTCTCTCCGGGACAGGGGTGTCACCCCTCCACTTT. It encodes CASSLSGTGVSPLHF.

This clone has a single count. The rearrangement uses TRBV6-5 and TRBJ2-1; 12 bases are shared with TRBD2. The CDR3 loop spans 16 amino acids. The J segment lost 9 bases and the V segment lost 3 bases, leaving 9 bases of the junction unmatched. The V gene's germline CDR1 is MNHEY and CDR2 SVGAGI. The CDR3 bases are TGTGCCAGCAGTTATCGTGCTAGCGGGGGGGCAGGTGAGCAGTTCTTC. Its translation: CASSYRASGGAGEQFF.

DNA of the CDR3: TGTGCCAGCACCAGGACTAGCGGACTCTACGAGCAGTACTTC. This sequence encodes CASTRTSGLYEQYF. The chain combines TRBV28 with TRBJ2-7; 10 bases agree with TRBD2. V shed 7 bases and J 3 bases; nucleotides not matched to a gene: 6. The CDR3 length is 14 residues. The germline V gene encodes CDR1 MDHEN and CDR2 SYDVKM.

This chain joins TRBV15 and TRBJ2-3; 7 bases match TRBD2. V was pared by 1 base and J by 6 bases, with 4 bases of the junction left unmatched. The CDR3 spans 14 residues. Germline CDR1 is LNHNV and CDR2 is YYDKDF (reference sequence). The chain's CDR3 is CATSRGGDYDTQYF. The CDR3 nucleotides read TGTGCCACCAGCAGAGGGGGGGACTATGATACGCAGTATTTT.

The chain uses TRBV5-6 and TRBJ1-4; TRBD1 matches at 7 bases. The junction had 10 bases not matched to a gene; V was cut back by 2 bases and J by 3 bases. The CDR3 covers 17 residues. Germline V gene sequence: CDR1 SGHDT, CDR2 YYEEEE. As DNA, the CDR3 is TGTGCCAGCAGCTTTCGAGGGGGCGGTGGGTCTAATGAAAAACTGTTTTTT. Protein: CASSFRGGGGSNEKLFF.

This chain links TRBV27 with TRBJ2-7; 10 positions match TRBD2. CDR3 size: 15 residues. CDR1 and CDR2 (germline): MNHEY, SMNVEV (reference sequence). Trimming at V came to 5 bases and at J to 3 bases, leaving 7 bases not matched to a gene. CDR3 loop: CASSPMLAGVYEQYF. Here the CDR3 DNA reads TGTGCCAGCAGTCCCATGCTAGCGGGGGTCTACGAGCAGTACTTC.

This sequence joins TRBV5-4 and TRBJ2-1; D may be TRBD2 (5 bases). Germline V gene sequence: CDR1 SGHNT, CDR2 YYREEE (reference sequence). Trimming removed 3 bases from V and 0 bases from J, with 10 bases in between. The CDR3 extends over 15 amino acids. The CDR3 DNA reads as TGTGCCAGCAGCTCCGGGAAGAGCTCCTACAATGAGCAGTTCTTC. This encodes CASSSGKSSYNEQFF.